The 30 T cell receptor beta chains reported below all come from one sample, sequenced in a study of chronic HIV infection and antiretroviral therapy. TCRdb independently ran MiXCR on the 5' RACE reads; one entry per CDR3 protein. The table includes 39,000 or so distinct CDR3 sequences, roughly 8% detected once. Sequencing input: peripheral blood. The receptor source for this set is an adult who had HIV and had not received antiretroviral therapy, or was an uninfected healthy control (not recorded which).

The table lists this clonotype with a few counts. The CDR3: CASSHGRSPTSGRGYEQYF. The CDR3 DNA reads as TGTGCCAGCAGCCACGGCAGAAGTCCTACTAGCGGGAGAGGGTACGAGCAGTACTTC. This chain joins TRBV9 and TRBJ2-7; 11 bases agree with TRBD2. Losses at the gene ends were 4 bases for V and 4 bases for J; bases not matched to a gene: 19. This CDR3 region has 19 residues. Germline V gene lookup returns CDR1 SGDLS and CDR2 YYNGEE.

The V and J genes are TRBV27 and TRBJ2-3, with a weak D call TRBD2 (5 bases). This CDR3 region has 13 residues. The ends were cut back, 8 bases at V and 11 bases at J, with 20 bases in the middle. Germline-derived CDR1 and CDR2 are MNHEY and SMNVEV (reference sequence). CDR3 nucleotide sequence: TGTGCCAGCGGGTCCGTTGTGGCGGGTTTGCAGTATTTT. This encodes CASGSVVAGLQYF.

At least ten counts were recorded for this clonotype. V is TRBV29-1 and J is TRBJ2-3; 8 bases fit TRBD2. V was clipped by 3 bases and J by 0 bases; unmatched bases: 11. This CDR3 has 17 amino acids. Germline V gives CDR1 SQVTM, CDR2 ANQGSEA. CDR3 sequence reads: CSVDVPGLGTSTDTQYF. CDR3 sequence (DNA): TGCAGCGTTGACGTCCCGGGACTAGGGACTAGCACAGATACGCAGTATTTT.

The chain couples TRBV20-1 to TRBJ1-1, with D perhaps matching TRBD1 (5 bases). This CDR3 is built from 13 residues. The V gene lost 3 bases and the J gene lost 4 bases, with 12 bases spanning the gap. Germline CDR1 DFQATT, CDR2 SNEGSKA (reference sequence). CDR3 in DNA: TGCAGTGCTAGGAGGGCAGGGATCACTGAAGCTTTCTTT. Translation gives CSARRAGITEAFF.

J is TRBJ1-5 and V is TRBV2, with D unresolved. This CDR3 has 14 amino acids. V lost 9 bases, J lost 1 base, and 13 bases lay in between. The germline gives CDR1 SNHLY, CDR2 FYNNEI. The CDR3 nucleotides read TGTGCCAGTTCTTCCGGTGAGAGCAATCAGCCCCAGCATTTT. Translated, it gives CASSSGESNQPQHF.

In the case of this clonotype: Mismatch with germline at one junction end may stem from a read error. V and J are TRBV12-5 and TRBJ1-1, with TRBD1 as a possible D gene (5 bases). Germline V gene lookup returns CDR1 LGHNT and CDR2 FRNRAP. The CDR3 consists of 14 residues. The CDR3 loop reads CASGLRTLNTETFF. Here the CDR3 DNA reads TGTGCTAGTGGTTTAAGGACATTGAACACTGAAACTTTCTTT.

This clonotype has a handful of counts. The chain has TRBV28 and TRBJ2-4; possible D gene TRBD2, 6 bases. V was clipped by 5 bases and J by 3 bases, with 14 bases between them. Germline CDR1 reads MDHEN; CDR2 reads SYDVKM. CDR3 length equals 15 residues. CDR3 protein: CASSPIEGGKNIQYF. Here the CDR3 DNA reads TGTGCCAGCAGTCCCATTGAGGGAGGCAAAAACATTCAGTACTTC.

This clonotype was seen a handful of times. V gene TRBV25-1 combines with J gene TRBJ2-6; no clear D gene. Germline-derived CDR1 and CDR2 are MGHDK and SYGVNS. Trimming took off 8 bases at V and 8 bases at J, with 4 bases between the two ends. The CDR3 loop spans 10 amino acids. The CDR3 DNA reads TGTGCCAGCGGTCCCAACGTCCTGACTTTC. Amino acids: CASGPNVLTF.

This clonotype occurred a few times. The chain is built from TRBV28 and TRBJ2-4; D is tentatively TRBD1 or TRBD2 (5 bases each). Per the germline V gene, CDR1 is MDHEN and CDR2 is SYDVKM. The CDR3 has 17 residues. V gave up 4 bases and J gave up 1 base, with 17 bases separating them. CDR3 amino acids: CASSSWGDGVAKNIQYF. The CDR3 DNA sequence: TGTGCCAGCAGTTCGTGGGGCGACGGGGTTGCCAAAAACATTCAGTACTTC.

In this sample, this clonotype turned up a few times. The CDR3 bases are TGTGCCAGCAGTGGGACGGCCCAAAACATTCAGTACTTC. Its translation: CASSGTAQNIQYF. This chain connects TRBV2 to TRBJ2-4; no clear D gene. CDR1 is SNHLY and CDR2 is FYNNEI in the germline V gene. Trimming removed 4 bases from V and 5 bases from J, with 9 bases in between. The CDR3 covers 13 residues. The full variable domain, in which reference TRBV2 and TRBJ2-4 provide the parts outside the CDR3, is EPEVTQTPSHQVTQMGQEVILRCVPISNHLYFYWYRQILGQKVEFLVSFYNNEISEKSEIFDDQFSVERPDGSNFTLKIRSTKLEDSAMYFCASSGTAQNIQYFGAGTRLSVL.

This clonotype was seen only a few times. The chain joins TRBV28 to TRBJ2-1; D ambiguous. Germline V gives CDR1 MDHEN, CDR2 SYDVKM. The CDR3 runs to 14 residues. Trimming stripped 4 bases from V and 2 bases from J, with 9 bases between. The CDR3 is CASSSIIAYNEQFF. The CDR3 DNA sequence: TGTGCCAGCAGTTCCATCATCGCCTACAATGAGCAGTTCTTC.

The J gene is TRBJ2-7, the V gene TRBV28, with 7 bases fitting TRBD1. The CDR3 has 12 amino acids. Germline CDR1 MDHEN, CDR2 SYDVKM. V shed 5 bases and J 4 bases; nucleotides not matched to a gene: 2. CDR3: CASSEGAYEQYF. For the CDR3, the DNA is TGTGCCAGCAGTGAGGGGGCGTACGAGCAGTACTTC.

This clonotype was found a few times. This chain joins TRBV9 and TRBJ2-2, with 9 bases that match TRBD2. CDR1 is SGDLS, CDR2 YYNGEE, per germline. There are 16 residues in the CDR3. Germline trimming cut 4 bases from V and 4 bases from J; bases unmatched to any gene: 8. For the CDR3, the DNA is TGTGCCAGCAGCCCCTTTAGCGGGAGTGGCACCGGGGAGCTGTTTTTT. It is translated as CASSPFSGSGTGELFF. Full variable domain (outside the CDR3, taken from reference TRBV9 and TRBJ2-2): DSGVTQTPKHLITATGQRVTLRCSPRSGDLSVYWYQQSLDQGLQFLIQYYNGEERAKGNILERFSAQQFPDLHSELNLSSLELGDSALYFCASSPFSGSGTGELFFGEGSRLTVL.

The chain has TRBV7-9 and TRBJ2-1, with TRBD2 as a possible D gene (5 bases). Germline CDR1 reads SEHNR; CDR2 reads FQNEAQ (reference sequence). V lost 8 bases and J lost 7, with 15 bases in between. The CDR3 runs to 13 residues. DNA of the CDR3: TGTGCCAGCTCTTCGCTAGCATTGAATGAGCAGTTCTTC. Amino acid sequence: CASSSLALNEQFF.

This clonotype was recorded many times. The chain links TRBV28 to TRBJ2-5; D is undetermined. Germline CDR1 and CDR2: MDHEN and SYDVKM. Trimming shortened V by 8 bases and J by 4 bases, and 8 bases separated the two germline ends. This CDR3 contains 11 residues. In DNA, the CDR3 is TGTGCCAGCGGCCCCCCAGAGACCCAGTACTTC. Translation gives CASGPPETQYF. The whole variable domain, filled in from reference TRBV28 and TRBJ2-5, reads DVKVTQSSRYLVKRTGEKVFLECVQDMDHENMFWYRQDPGLGLRLIYFSYDVKMKEKGDIPEGYSVSREKKERFSLILESASTNQTSMYLCASGPPETQYFGPGTRLLVL.

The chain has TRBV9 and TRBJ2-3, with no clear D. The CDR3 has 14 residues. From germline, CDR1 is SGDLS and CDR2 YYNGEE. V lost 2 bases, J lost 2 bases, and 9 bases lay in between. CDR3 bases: TGTGCCAGCAGCGTGGAAGGAGCCACAGATACGCAGTATTTT. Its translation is CASSVEGATDTQYF.

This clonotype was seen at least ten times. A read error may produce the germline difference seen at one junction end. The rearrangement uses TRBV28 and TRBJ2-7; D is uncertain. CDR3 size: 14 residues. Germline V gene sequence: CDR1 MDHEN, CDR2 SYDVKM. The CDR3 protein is CASSQQWPSFEQYF. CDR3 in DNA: TGTGCCAGCAGCCAACAGTGGCCCTCCTTCGAGCAGTACTTC.

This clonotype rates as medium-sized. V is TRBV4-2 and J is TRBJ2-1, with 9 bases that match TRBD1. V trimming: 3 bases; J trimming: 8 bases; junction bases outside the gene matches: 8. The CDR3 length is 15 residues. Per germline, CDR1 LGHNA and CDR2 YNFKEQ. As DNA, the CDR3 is TGTGCCAGCAGCCATACGGGACAGGGCTCTGATGAGCAGTTCTTC. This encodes CASSHTGQGSDEQFF.

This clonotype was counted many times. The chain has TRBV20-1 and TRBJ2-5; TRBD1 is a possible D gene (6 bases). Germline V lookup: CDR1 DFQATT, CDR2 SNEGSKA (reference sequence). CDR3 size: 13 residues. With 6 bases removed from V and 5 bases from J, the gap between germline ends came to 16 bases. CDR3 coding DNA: TGCAGTGCAAGGGGGACCGGCTTGGAGACCCAGTACTTC. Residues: CSARGTGLETQYF.

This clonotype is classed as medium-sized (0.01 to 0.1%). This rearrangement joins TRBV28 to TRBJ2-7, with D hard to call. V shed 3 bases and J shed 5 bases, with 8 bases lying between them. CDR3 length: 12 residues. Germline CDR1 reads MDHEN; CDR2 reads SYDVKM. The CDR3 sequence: CASSLRTHEQYF. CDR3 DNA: TGTGCCAGCAGTTTGAGAACCCACGAGCAGTACTTC.

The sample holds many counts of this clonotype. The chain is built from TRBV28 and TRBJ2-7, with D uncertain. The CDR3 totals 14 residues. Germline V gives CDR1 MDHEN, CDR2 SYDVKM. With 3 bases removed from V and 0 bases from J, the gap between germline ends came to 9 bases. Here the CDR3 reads CASSFLGRSYEQYF. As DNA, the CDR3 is TGTGCCAGCAGTTTCCTCGGCCGCTCCTACGAGCAGTACTTC.

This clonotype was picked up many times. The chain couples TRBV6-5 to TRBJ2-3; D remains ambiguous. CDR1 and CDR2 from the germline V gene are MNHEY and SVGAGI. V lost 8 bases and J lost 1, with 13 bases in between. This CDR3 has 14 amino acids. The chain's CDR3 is CASALSVGTDTQYF. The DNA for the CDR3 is TGTGCCAGCGCCCTATCCGTGGGCACAGATACGCAGTATTTT.

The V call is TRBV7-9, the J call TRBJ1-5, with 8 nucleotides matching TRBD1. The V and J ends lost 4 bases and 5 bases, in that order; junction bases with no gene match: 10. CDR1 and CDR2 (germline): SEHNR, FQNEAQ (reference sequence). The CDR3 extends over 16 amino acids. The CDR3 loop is CASSSTGTGGDQPQHF. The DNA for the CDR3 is TGTGCCAGCAGCTCCACCGGGACAGGAGGGGATCAGCCCCAGCATTTT.

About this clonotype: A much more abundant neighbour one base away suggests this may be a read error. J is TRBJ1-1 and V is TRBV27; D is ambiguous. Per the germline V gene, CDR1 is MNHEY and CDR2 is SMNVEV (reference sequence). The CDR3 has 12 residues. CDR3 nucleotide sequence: TGTGCCAGCAGCCCCCGTGGAACTGAAACTTTCTTT. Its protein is CASSPRGTETFF.

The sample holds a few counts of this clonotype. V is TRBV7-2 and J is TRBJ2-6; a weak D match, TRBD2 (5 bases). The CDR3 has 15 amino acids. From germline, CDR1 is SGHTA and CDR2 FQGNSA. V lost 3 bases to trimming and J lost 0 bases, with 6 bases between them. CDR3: CASSFDYSGANVLTF. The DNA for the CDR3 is TGTGCCAGCAGCTTCGACTACTCTGGGGCCAACGTCCTGACTTTC.

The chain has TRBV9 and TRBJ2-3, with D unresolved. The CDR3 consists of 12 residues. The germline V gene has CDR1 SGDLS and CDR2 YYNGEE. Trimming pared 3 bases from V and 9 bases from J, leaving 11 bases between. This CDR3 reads CASSDPGPTQYF. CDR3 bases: TGTGCCAGCAGCGACCCAGGCCCCACGCAGTATTTT.

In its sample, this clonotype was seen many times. CDR3 in amino acids: CASRTTGSNSPLHF. CDR3 bases: TGTGCCAGCAGGACAACAGGGAGTAATTCACCCCTCCACTTT. V is TRBV28 and J is TRBJ1-6, with D possibly matching TRBD1 (6 bases). CDR3 size: 14 residues. The ends were cut back, 6 bases at V and 6 bases at J, with 12 bases in the middle. Germline CDR1 is MDHEN and CDR2 is SYDVKM.

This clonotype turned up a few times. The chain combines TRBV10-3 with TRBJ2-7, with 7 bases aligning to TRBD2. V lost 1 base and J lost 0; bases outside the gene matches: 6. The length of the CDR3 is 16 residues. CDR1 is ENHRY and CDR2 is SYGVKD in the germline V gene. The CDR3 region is CAISELGGSRSYEQYF. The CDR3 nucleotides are TGTGCCATCAGTGAGTTGGGCGGGAGCCGCTCCTACGAGCAGTACTTC.

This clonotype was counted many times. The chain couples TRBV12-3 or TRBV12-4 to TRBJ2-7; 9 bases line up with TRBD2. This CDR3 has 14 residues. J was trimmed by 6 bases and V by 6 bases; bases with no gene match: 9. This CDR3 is CASSLTSGITEQYF. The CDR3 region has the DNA TGTGCCAGCAGCCTGACTAGCGGAATAACCGAGCAGTACTTC.

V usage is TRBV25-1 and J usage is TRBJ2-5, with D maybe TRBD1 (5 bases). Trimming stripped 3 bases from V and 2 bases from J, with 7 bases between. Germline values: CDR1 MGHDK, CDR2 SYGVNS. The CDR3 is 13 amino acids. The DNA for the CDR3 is TGTGCCAGCAGTGACAGGGTACAAGAGACCCAGTACTTC. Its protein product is CASSDRVQETQYF.